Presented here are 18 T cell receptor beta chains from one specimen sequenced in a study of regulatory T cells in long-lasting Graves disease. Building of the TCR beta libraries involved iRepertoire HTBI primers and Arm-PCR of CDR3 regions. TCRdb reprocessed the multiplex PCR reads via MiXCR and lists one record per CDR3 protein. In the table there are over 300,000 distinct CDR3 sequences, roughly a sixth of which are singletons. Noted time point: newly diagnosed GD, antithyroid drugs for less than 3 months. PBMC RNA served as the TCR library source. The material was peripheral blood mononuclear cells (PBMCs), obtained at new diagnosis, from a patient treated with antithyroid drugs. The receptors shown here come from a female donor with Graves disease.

The CDR3 nucleotides read TGTGCCAGCAGTTACTCGGCGGGTCTCGGGGAAAAACTGTTTTTT. Its translation: CASSYSAGLGEKLFF. The rearrangement uses TRBV6-5 and TRBJ1-4, with unresolved D. CDR1 MNHEY and CDR2 SVGAGI come from the germline V gene. V was cut by 0 bases and J by 8 bases, with 13 bases left in between. The CDR3 has 15 residues.

The CDR3 here is CASMGQGEGWYEQYF. The CDR3 region has the DNA TGTGCCAGCATGGGCCAGGGAGAGGGTTGGTACGAGCAGTACTTC. This rearrangement joins TRBV28 to TRBJ2-7; possibly TRBD1 or TRBD2 for D (5 bases each). Germline assignment: CDR1 MDHEN and CDR2 SYDVKM. The CDR3 length is 15 residues. V was shortened by 7 bases and J by 4 bases, with 20 bases between the two germline ends.

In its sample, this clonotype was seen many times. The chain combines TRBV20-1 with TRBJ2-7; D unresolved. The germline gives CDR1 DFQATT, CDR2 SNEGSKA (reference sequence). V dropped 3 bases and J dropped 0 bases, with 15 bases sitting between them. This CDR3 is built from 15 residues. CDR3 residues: CSASPLTWSSYEQYF. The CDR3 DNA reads TGCAGTGCTAGTCCCCTAACATGGAGCTCCTACGAGCAGTACTTC.

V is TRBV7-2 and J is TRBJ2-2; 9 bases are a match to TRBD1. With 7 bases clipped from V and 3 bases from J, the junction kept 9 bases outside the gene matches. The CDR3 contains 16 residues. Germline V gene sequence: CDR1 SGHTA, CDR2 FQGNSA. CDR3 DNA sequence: TGTGCCAGCAACCTACCGGACAGGGGCGACACCGGGGAGCTGTTTTTT. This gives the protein CASNLPDRGDTGELFF.

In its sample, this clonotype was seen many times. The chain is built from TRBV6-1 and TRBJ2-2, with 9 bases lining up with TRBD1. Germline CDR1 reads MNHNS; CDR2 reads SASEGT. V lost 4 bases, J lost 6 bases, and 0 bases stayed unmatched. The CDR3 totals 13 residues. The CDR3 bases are TGTGCCAGCAGTGGGACAGGGGCCGGGGAGCTGTTTTTT. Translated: CASSGTGAGELFF.

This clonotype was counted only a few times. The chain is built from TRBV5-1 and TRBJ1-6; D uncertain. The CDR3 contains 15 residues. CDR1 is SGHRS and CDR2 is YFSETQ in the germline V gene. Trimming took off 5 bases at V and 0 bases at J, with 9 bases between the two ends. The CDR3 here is CASSGGSSYNSPLHF. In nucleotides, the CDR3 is TGCGCCAGCAGTGGAGGGAGCTCCTATAATTCACCCCTCCACTTT.

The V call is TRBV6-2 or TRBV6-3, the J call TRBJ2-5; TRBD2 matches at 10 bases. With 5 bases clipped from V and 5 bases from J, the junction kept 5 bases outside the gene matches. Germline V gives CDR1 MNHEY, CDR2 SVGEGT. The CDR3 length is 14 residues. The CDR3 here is CASSQSGRGETQYF. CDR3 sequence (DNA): TGTGCCAGCAGTCAGAGCGGGAGGGGGGAGACCCAGTACTTC.

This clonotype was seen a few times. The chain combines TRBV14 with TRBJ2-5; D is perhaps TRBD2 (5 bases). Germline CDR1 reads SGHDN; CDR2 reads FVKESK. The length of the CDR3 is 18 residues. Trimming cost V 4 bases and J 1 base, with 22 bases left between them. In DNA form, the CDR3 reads TGTGCCAGCAGCCCTACATCGGACTTTTTCAGCCTCCAAGAGACCCAGTACTTC. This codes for CASSPTSDFFSLQETQYF.

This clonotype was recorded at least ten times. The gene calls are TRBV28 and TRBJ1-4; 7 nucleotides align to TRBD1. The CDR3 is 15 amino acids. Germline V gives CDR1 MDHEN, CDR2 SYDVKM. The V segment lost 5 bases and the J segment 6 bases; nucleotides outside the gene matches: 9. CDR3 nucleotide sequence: TGTGCCAGCAGTCTCTCGACAGGGATGGATGAAAAACTGTTTTTT. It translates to CASSLSTGMDEKLFF.

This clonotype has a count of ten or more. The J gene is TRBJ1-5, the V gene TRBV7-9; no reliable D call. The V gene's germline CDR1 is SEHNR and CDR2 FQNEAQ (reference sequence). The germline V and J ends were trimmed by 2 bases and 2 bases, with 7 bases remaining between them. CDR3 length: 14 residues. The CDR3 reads CASSLSNGNQPQHF. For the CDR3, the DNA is TGTGCCAGCAGCTTATCGAATGGCAATCAGCCCCAGCATTTT. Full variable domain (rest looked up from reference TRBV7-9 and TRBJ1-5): DTGVSQNPRHKITKRGQNVTFRCDPISEHNRLYWYRQTLGQGPEFLTYFQNEAQLEKSRLLSDRFSAERPKGSFSTLEIQRTEQGDSAMYLCASSLSNGNQPQHFGDGTRLSIL.

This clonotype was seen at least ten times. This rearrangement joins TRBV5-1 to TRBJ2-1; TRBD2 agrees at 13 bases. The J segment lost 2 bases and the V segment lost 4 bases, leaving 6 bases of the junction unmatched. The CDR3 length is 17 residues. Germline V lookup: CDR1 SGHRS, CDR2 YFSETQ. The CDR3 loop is CASSLRTSGGPYNEQFF. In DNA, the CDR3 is TGCGCCAGCAGCCTTCGGACTAGCGGGGGCCCCTACAATGAGCAGTTCTTC.

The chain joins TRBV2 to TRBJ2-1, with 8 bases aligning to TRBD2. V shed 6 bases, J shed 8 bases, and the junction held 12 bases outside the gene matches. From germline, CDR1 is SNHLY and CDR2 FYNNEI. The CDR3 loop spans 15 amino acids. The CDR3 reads CASRDSGTLGDEQFF. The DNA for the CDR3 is TGTGCCAGCAGGGATAGCGGGACCCTAGGGGATGAGCAGTTCTTC.

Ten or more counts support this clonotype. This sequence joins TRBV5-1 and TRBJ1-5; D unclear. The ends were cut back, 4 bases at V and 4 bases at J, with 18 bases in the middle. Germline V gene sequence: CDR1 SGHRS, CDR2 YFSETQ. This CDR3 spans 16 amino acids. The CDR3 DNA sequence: TGCGCCAGCAGCAAAGGACTCCCGAGGGTTAATCAGCCCCAGCATTTT. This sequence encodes CASSKGLPRVNQPQHF.

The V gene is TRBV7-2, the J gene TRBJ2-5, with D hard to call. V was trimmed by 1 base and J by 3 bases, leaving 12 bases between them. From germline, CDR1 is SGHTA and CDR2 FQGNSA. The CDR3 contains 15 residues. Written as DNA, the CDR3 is TGTGCCAGCAGCTTAGTCGCACTAACGAAAGAGACCCAGTACTTC. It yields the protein CASSLVALTKETQYF.

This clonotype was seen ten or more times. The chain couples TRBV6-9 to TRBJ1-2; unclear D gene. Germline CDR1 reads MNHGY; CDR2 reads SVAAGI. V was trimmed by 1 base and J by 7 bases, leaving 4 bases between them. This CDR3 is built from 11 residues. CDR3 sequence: CASSYYPGYTF. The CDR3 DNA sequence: TGTGCCAGCAGTTATTACCCTGGCTACACCTTC.

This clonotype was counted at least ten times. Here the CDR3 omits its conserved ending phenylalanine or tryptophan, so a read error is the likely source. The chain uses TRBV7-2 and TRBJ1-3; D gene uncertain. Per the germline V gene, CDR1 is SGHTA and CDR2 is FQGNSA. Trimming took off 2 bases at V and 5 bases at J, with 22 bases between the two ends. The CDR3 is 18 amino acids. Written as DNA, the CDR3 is TGTGCCAGCAGCTTATATGTCGGGCCTAGCTCTGGTCGAAACACCATATATCTT. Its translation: CASSLYVGPSSGRNTIYL.

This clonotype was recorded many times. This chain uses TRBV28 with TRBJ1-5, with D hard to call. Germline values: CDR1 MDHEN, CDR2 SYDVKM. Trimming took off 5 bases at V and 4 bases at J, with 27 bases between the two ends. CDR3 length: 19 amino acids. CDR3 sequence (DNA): TGTGCCAGCAGTCCACCCCCTGCGGGGTTCATTGCCTGGAATCAGCCCCAGCATTTT. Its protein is CASSPPPAGFIAWNQPQHF.

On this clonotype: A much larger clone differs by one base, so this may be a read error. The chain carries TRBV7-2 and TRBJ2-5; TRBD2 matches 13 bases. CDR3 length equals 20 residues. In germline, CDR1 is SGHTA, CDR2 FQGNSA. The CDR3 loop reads CASSQVLTSGRSADQETQYF. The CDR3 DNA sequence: TGCGCCAGCAGCCAAGTGTTGACTAGCGGGAGGTCTGCGGACCAAGAGACCCAGTACTTC.